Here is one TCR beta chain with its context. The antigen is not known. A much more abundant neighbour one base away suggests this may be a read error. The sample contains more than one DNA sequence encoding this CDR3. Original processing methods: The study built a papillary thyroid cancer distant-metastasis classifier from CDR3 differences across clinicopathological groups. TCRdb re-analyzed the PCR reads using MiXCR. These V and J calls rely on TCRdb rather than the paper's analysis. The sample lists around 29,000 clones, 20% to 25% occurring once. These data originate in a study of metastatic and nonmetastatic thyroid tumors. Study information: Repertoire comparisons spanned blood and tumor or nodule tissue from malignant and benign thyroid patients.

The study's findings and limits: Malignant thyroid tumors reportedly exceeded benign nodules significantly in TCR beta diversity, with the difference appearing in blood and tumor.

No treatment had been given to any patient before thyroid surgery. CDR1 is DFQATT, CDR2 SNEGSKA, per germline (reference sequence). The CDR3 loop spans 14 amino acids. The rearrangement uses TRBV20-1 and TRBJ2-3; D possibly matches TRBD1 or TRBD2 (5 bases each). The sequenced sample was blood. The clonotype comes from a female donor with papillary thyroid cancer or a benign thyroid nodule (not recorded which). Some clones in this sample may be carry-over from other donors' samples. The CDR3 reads CSAIRGGRTDTQYF. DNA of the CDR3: TGCAGTGCCATTAGGGGCGGGCGCACAGACACGCAGTATTTT.